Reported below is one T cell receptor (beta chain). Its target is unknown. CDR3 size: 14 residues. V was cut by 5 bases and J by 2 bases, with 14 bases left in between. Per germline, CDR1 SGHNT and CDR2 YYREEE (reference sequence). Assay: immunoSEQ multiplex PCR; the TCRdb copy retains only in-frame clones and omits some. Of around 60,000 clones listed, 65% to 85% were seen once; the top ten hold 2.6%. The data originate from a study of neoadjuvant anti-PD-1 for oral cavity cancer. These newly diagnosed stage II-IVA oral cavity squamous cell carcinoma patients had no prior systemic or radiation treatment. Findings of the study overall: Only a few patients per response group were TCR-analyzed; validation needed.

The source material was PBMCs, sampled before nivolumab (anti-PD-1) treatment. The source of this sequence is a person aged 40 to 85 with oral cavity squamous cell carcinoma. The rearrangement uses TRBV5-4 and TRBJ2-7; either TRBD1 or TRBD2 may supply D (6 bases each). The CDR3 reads CASRPSGGPYEQYF. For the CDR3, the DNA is TGTGCCAGCAGACCGTCCGGGGGCCCCTACGAGCAGTACTTC. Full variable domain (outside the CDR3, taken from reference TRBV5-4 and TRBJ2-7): ETGVTQSPTHLIKTRGQQVTLRCSSQSGHNTVSWYQQALGQGPQFIFQYYREEENGRGNFPPRFSGLQFPNYSSELNVNALELDDSALYLCASRPSGGPYEQYFGPGTRLTVT.